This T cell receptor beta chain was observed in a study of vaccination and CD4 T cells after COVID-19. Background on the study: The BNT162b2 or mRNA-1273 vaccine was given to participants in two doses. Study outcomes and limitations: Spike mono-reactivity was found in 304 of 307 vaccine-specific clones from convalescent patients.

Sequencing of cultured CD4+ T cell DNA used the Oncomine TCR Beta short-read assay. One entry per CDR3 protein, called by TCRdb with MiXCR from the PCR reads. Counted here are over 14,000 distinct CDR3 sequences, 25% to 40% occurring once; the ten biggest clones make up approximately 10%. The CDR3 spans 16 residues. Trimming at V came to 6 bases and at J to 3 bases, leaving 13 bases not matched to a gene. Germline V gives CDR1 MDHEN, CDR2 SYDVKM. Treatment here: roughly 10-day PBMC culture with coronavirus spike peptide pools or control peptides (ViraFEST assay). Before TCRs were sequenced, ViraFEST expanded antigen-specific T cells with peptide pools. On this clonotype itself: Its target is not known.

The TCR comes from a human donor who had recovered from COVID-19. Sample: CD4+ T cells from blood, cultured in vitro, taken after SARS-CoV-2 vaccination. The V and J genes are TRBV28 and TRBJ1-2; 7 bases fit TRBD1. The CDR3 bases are TGTGCCAGCAGCCCTTTGGGAGGGGGCGGGTACTATGGCTACACCTTC. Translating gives CASSPLGGGGYYGYTF.